Listed here are 22 T cell receptor beta chains from one sample, sequenced in a study of blood T cell repertoires in COVID-19. The data were produced by immunoSEQ multiplex PCR, yet TCRdb's version contains in-frame clones alone and is incomplete. The top ten clones hold roughly 7% of a sample with 150,000 or so clones, approximately 86% of them seen once. What was sequenced was peripheral blood. The receptors originated from a man aged 50 or older with active or convalescent COVID-19.

This chain connects TRBV2 to TRBJ1-5, with TRBD1 as a possible D gene (5 bases). This CDR3 region has 16 residues. CDR1 and CDR2 (germline): SNHLY, FYNNEI. Trimming cost V 4 bases and J 0 bases, with 13 bases left between them. This CDR3 is CASSGPGHLSNQPQHF. CDR3 DNA sequence: TGTGCCAGCAGTGGCCCCGGACACCTTAGCAATCAGCCCCAGCATTTT.

The CDR3 DNA follows: TGTGCCAGCAGCCAGACTAGCGGGGGGGCTGGAGATACGCAGTATTTT. Amino acid sequence: CASSQTSGGAGDTQYF. This chain links TRBV7-3 with TRBJ2-3, with TRBD2 matching over 14 bases. This CDR3 has 16 residues. The V segment lost 5 bases and the J segment 5 bases; nucleotides outside the gene matches: 6. In germline, CDR1 is SGHTA, CDR2 FQGTGA.

V usage is TRBV15 and J usage is TRBJ2-5; 10 bases agree with TRBD1. V lost 0 bases and J lost 4; bases outside the gene matches: 8. The CDR3 sequence is 17 residues long. Germline lookup yields CDR1 LNHNV and CDR2 YYDKDF (reference sequence). The CDR3: CATSRETRTGGGETQYF. The CDR3 nucleotides read TGTGCCACCAGCAGAGAAACCCGGACAGGGGGAGGAGAGACCCAGTACTTC.

In DNA, the CDR3 is TGTGCCACCAGTGATTTGGCGGGGGGGCTTAGCACAGATACGCAGTATTTT. Translated: CATSDLAGGLSTDTQYF. The chain joins TRBV24-1 to TRBJ2-3, with 9 bases identical to TRBD2. J lost 0 bases, V lost 0 bases, and 3 bases had no gene match. The CDR3 covers 17 residues. Germline loops: CDR1 KGHDR, CDR2 SFDVKD.

The chain is built from TRBV15 and TRBJ1-6, with 7 bases that match TRBD1. This CDR3 comprises 14 residues. Germline-derived CDR1 and CDR2 are LNHNV and YYDKDF (reference sequence). V lost 0 bases and J lost 7; bases outside the gene matches: 0. The CDR3 spells CATSRDRGNSPLHF. CDR3 nucleotides: TGTGCCACCAGCAGAGACAGGGGGAATTCACCCCTCCACTTT.

The CDR3 sequence: CASSHRTGGSDTQYF. DNA for the CDR3: TGTGCCAGCTCACACCGGACAGGGGGCTCAGATACGCAGTATTTT. V is TRBV18 and J is TRBJ2-3; 11 positions agree with TRBD1. This CDR3 spans 15 amino acids. The germline gives CDR1 KGHSH, CDR2 LQKENI. V gave up 4 bases and J gave up 4 bases; unmatched junction bases: 4.

The rearrangement links TRBV5-1 to TRBJ2-6; TRBD2 might be the D (6 bases). The germline V and J ends were trimmed by 6 bases and 0 bases, with 10 bases remaining between them. CDR1 SGHRS and CDR2 YFSETQ come from the germline V gene. The CDR3 is 15 amino acids. The CDR3 is CASTPGGSGANVLTF. The CDR3 DNA reads as TGCGCCAGCACCCCCGGGGGCTCTGGGGCCAACGTCCTGACTTTC.

V usage is TRBV4-3 and J usage is TRBJ2-7; 7 positions agree with TRBD1. This CDR3 spans 17 amino acids. The ends lost 0 bases at V and 1 base at J; junction bases unmatched: 9. Germline V gives CDR1 LGHNA, CDR2 YSLEER. As DNA, the CDR3 is TGCGCCAGCAGCCAAGATTGGGTTGGACAGGTTTCCTACGAGCAGTACTTC. Its protein is CASSQDWVGQVSYEQYF.

The chain joins TRBV7-2 to TRBJ1-2, with a weak D call TRBD1 (6 bases). The CDR3 covers 14 residues. The germline V gene has CDR1 SGHTA and CDR2 FQGNSA. V was clipped by 5 bases and J by 7 bases, with 17 bases between them. The chain's CDR3 is CASSLDRFGVGYTF. Written as DNA, the CDR3 is TGTGCCAGCAGCCTCGACAGGTTCGGGGTTGGCTACACCTTC.

The chain has TRBV19 and TRBJ1-5, with 7 bases that match TRBD1. The CDR3 covers 22 residues. Trimming removed 3 bases from V and 14 bases from J; junction bases left unmatched: 37. Germline CDR1 and CDR2: LNHDA and SQIVND (reference sequence). The CDR3 protein is CASSIRNRGPAIIKVIASNKHF. The CDR3 nucleotides are TGTGCCAGTAGTATTCGGAACAGGGGACCCGCAATCATAAAGGTGATCGCTTCAAACAAGCATTTT. Based on the CDR3 plus reference TRBV19 and TRBJ1-5, the full variable domain is DGGITQSPKYLFRKEGQNVTLSCEQNLNHDAMYWYRQDPGQGLRLIYYSQIVNDFQKGDIAEGYSVSREKKESFPLTVTSAQKNPTAFYLCASSIRNRGPAIIKVIASNKHFGDGTRLSIL.

This clone was seen a single time. V usage is TRBV7-8 and J usage is TRBJ2-5, with D possibly being TRBD2 (5 bases). V was shortened by 5 bases and J by 5 bases, with 30 bases between the two germline ends. The germline gives CDR1 SGHVS, CDR2 FQNEAQ. The CDR3 has 19 amino acids. The CDR3 is CASSPQMWARTNSSETQYF. CDR3 bases: TGTGCCAGCAGCCCCCAGATGTGGGCTCGGACCAACTCTAGCGAGACCCAGTACTTC. Looking up the rest from reference TRBV7-8 and TRBJ2-5 gives the full variable domain: GAGVSQSPRYKVAKRGQDVALRCDPISGHVSLFWYQQALGQGPEFLTYFQNEAQLDKSGLPSDRFFAERPEGSVSTLKIQRTQQEDSAVYLCASSPQMWARTNSSETQYFGPGTRLLVL.

The chain joins TRBV5-1 to TRBJ1-1; TRBD1 matches 8 bases. The V segment lost 4 bases and the J segment 1 base; nucleotides outside the gene matches: 6. Germline CDR1 and CDR2: SGHRS and YFSETQ. The CDR3 spans 15 residues. CDR3 protein: CASSPDRGTNTEAFF. CDR3 sequence (DNA): TGCGCCAGCAGCCCAGACAGGGGAACGAACACTGAAGCTTTCTTT.

This clone was recorded only once. V usage is TRBV6-5 and J usage is TRBJ1-5; no firm D call. Germline values: CDR1 MNHEY, CDR2 SVGAGI. This CDR3 is 13 amino acids long. V lost 10 bases and J 4 bases, leaving 14 bases between the germline ends. The CDR3 DNA sequence: TGTGCCACCTTAGAGATTTTGAATCAGCCCCAGCATTTT. It specifies CATLEILNQPQHF.

The CDR3 bases are TGTGCCAGCAGCTTCCAGAGGAATTCACCCCTCCACTTT. Protein sequence: CASSFQRNSPLHF. V and J are TRBV7-2 and TRBJ1-6; D remains ambiguous. CDR3 length: 13 amino acids. The V gene lost 3 bases and the J gene lost 7 bases, with 7 bases spanning the gap. From germline, CDR1 is SGHTA and CDR2 FQGNSA. Full variable domain (missing parts from reference TRBV7-2 and TRBJ1-6): GAGVSQSPSNKVTEKGKDVELRCDPISGHTALYWYRQSLGQGLEFLIYFQGNSAPDKSGLPSDRFSAERTGGSVSTLTIQRTQQEDSAVYLCASSFQRNSPLHFGNGTRLTVT.

V gene TRBV14 combines with J gene TRBJ1-2, with D unresolved. Per germline, CDR1 SGHDN and CDR2 FVKESK. The V and J ends lost 0 bases and 4 bases respectively, with 9 bases between them. The CDR3 covers 14 residues. CDR3 protein: CASSQDSGSYGYTF. As DNA, the CDR3 is TGTGCCAGCAGCCAAGATTCGGGGTCCTATGGCTACACCTTC.

The genes are TRBV7-8 and TRBJ1-4; D perhaps matches TRBD1 (6 bases). The germline CDR1 and CDR2 sequences are SGHVS and FQNEAQ. V was pared by 4 bases and J by 3 bases, with 18 bases between. The CDR3 is made up of 17 amino acids. The CDR3 region is CASSSLGGGGANEKLFF. The CDR3 nucleotides read TGTGCCAGCAGCTCTTTAGGGGGAGGGGGAGCTAATGAAAAACTGTTTTTT.

The CDR3 region is CACVPAGTLDTQYF. The CDR3, as DNA: TGTGCCTGCGTTCCTGCCGGGACTTTAGATACGCAGTATTTT. V usage is TRBV30 and J usage is TRBJ2-3, with D perhaps matching TRBD2 (6 bases). CDR3 length: 14 residues. Germline-derived CDR1 and CDR2 are GTSNPN and SVGIG (reference sequence). Trimming removed 6 bases from V and 5 bases from J, with 18 bases in between.

This clone was found once. This sequence joins TRBV9 and TRBJ2-5; TRBD1 might be the D (5 bases). Germline V gene lookup returns CDR1 SGDLS and CDR2 YYNGEE. This CDR3 has 15 residues. V was clipped by 0 bases and J by 4 bases, with 13 bases between them. CDR3 DNA: TGTGCCAGCAGCGTAGATCAGGGTGATCGAGAGACCCAGTACTTC. This encodes CASSVDQGDRETQYF. The variable domain in full, with the rest retrieved from reference TRBV9 and TRBJ2-5, is DSGVTQTPKHLITATGQRVTLRCSPRSGDLSVYWYQQSLDQGLQFLIQYYNGEERAKGNILERFSAQQFPDLHSELNLSSLELGDSALYFCASSVDQGDRETQYFGPGTRLLVL.

The V and J genes are TRBV7-8 and TRBJ2-5; TRBD2 aligns across 8 bases. CDR1 SGHVS and CDR2 FQNEAQ come from the germline V gene. The CDR3 is 20 amino acids. J was trimmed by 0 bases and V by 1 base; bases with no gene match: 16. DNA of the CDR3: TGTGCCAGCAGCTTAGGTCGTCCAGCGGGGGAAAGACGGTACCAAGAGACCCAGTACTTC. Amino acid sequence: CASSLGRPAGERRYQETQYF.

The genes are TRBV14 and TRBJ1-1; D is ambiguous. Trimming pared 3 bases from V and 0 bases from J, leaving 14 bases between. Germline assignment: CDR1 SGHDN and CDR2 FVKESK. The CDR3 is 16 amino acids. The CDR3 loop reads CASSHRVGAMNTEAFF. The CDR3 DNA is TGTGCCAGCAGCCACCGCGTGGGCGCCATGAACACTGAAGCTTTCTTT.

This clone appeared once. The chain recombines TRBV4-3 with TRBJ2-2; 12 bases fit TRBD2. V gave up 0 bases and J gave up 7 bases; unmatched junction bases: 9. Germline V CDR1 and CDR2: LGHNA, YSLEER. This CDR3 region has 18 residues. The CDR3 region is CASSQDRLAGGPGGELFF. For the CDR3, the DNA is TGCGCCAGCAGCCAAGATCGGCTAGCGGGGGGGCCAGGCGGGGAGCTGTTTTTT.

The rearrangement links TRBV4-1 to TRBJ1-4, with 8 bases that match TRBD1. This CDR3 is 14 amino acids long. Germline V CDR1 and CDR2: MGHRA, YSYEKL. V shed 4 bases, J shed 8 bases, and the junction held 6 bases outside the gene matches. The CDR3 spells CASSPGQGEEKLFF. CDR3 sequence (DNA): TGCGCCAGCAGCCCAGGACAGGGCGAGGAAAAACTGTTTTTT.